A single T cell receptor beta chain is shown here with its context. The antigen remains unidentified. Vbeta (60) and Jbeta (13) primers were used in the PCR. The method was immunoSEQ multiplex PCR; TCRdb's version includes in-frame clones alone and lacks a portion of them. The data show around 150,000 clones, 65% to 85% seen once. The sample belongs to a study of cytomegalovirus exposure and HLA in healthy donors. Study-level findings and limits: Cytomegalovirus association was listed for about 150 TCR beta chains.

The CDR3 sequence is 14 residues long. Trimming stripped 5 bases from V and 5 bases from J, with 15 bases between. CDR1 is MDHEN, CDR2 SYDVKM, per germline. The J gene is TRBJ1-2, the V gene TRBV28; TRBD1 might be the D (5 bases). Sequencing was carried out using PBMCs. The receptor was isolated from a man aged 50 or older in good health and CMV-seronegative. In DNA form, the CDR3 reads TGTGCCAGCAGTCCGGCTGGGGCGGGGTATGGCTACACCTTC. Translated, it gives CASSPAGAGYGYTF.